This T cell receptor beta chain was profiled in a study of siplizumab effects on memory and regulatory T cells (dated by TCRdb to between 2019 and 2020). Regarding the study in general: The study examined how the anti-CD2 antibody siplizumab affects alloreactive T-cell subsets in allogeneic mixed lymphocyte reactions built from human PBMCs. Study-level results and caveats: Unstimulated naive T cells appeared to be more diverse than memory T cells, and naive cells seemed to make a substantial contribution to the alloresponse. The suppressive function of proliferating Tregs from siplizumab cultures was not functionally confirmed. For roughly 80-96% of proliferating CD4+ or CD8+ clones, no naive or memory phenotype could be assigned. Siplizumab significantly lowered the cumulative frequency of alloreactive sequences that could be traced to unstimulated CD4+ memory T cells. In reactions with siplizumab, an average of about 69% of mappable alloreactive CD4+ clones were Treg-derived, compared with 25% to 30% in control reactions. Because sequences below about 10^-5 frequency were poorly captured, only a minor fraction of alloreactive clones could be mapped to unstimulated subsets.

CDR1 is given as SGHTA and CDR2 as FQGTGA, both from the germline V gene. V sheds 3 bases and J sheds 5 bases, leaving 16 bases between their ends. The CDR3 has 16 amino acids, counting the end cysteine and phenylalanine. This entry keeps only the CDR3 DNA: 48 bases, framed from base 1. The sample holds one count of this clone. Its recognized antigen is unknown. One base away there is no much larger clone; base qualities are not given. To prepare the library, the immunoSEQ multiplex PCR assay was applied. Roughly 9.8 x 10^4 TCR templates per sample were assayed on the deep sequencing platform. Genomic DNA extracted from sorted T cells was the material used for TCRbeta CDR3 sequencing. Under the source paper's analysis protocol: The R programming language was used for the clonal analysis of the TCRbeta CDR3 data. Unstimulated samples were compared with post-reaction CFSE-low samples to define alloreactive CD4+ and CD8+ clones. Alloreactive CD4+ clones were assigned to regulatory or non-regulatory origin by matching sequences to sorted unstimulated Treg and non-Treg repertoires. TCRdb stores this immuneACCESS table with in-frame sequences only. Part of the clones is absent; in the studies checked, under half of the shortfall reflects unresolved V genes, and no reason is known for the rest. Clone size and the V and J calls come from that table; the DNA yielded D and trimming. The sample table contains 90,000 to 95,000 clones; only one count was recorded for roughly 93% of them. The top ten clones comprise approximately 5.9% of the sample.

Sorted unstimulated T cells and proliferating T cells recovered from mixed lymphocyte reactions underwent TCRbeta CDR3 sequencing. Fresh whole blood from over 8 HLA-typed healthy donors was used to isolate PBMCs. The sequence derives from a human donor in good health. Input material: CD8+ T cells sorted from blood. The chain joins TRBV7-3 to TRBJ2-2; the D gene is unclear. For the CDR3, the sequence is CASSFIRARHTGELFF. In nucleotides, the sequence is TGTGCCAGCAGCTTTATACGGGCCCGGCATACCGGGGAGCTGTTTTTT.